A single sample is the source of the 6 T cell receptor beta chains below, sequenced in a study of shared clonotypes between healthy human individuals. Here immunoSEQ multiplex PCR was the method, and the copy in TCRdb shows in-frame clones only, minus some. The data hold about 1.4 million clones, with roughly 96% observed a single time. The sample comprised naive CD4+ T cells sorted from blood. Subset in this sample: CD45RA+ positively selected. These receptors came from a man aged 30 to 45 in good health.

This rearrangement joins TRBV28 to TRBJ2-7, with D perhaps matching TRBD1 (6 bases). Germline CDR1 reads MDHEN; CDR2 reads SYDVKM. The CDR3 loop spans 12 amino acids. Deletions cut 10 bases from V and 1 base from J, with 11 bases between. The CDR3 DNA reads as TGTGCCACCCAGGGGAATTCCTACGAGCAGTACTTC. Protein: CATQGNSYEQYF.

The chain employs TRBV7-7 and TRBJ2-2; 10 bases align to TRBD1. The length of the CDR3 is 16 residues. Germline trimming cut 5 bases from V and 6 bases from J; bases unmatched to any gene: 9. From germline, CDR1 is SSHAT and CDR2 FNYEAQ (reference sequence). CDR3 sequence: CASSLLGGQGAGELFF. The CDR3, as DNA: TGTGCCAGCAGCCTATTAGGAGGACAGGGGGCCGGGGAGCTGTTTTTT.

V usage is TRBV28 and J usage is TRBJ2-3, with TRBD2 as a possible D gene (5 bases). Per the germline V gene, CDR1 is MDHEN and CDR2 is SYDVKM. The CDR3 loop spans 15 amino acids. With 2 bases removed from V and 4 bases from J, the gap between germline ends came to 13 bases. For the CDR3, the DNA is TGTGCCAGCAGTTTAACTAGTGGGATGCCAGATACGCAGTATTTT. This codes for CASSLTSGMPDTQYF.

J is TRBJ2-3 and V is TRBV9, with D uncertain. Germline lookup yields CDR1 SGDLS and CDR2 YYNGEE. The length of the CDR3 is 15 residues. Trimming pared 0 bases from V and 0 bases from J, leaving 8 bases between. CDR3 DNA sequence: TGTGCCAGCAGCGTAGGGCCAGCGAGCACAGATACGCAGTATTTT. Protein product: CASSVGPASTDTQYF.

Here the CDR3 reads CASSVRGTYNEQFF. For the CDR3, the DNA is TGTGCCAGCAGTGTTCGCGGAACTTACAATGAGCAGTTCTTC. The chain is built from TRBV2 and TRBJ2-1; no definite D call. V was clipped by 4 bases and J by 4 bases, with 11 bases between them. The CDR3 is made up of 14 amino acids. The germline V gene encodes CDR1 SNHLY and CDR2 FYNNEI.

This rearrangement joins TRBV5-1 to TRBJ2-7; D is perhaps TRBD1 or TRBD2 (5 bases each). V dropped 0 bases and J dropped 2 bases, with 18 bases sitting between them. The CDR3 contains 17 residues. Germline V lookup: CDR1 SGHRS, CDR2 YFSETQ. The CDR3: CASSLDGIGGKAYEQYF. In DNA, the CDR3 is TGCGCCAGCAGCTTGGACGGTATTGGGGGAAAAGCCTACGAGCAGTACTTC.